The 27 T cell receptor beta chains reported below all come from one sample, sequenced in a study of blood T cell repertoires in COVID-19 (TCRdb year 2020). Receptor libraries were prepared by the immunoSEQ multiplex PCR assay. TCRdb retrieved this table from immuneACCESS and kept in-frame rearrangements only. Not all clones are present; in checked studies, unresolved V genes account for under half, and no reason is known for the remainder. The sample has around 99,000 clones on record, 75% to 95% of them singletons. Around 5% of the sample is in the top ten clones. Sequencing was done on a sample of peripheral blood. The receptors derive from a man aged 50 to 60 with acute or convalescent COVID-19.

The V call is TRBV6-5, the J call TRBJ2-7, with 8 bases fitting TRBD1. Trimming removed 0 bases from V and 4 bases from J; junction bases left unmatched: 5. The CDR3 sequence is 15 residues long. CDR1 is MNHEY and CDR2 is SVGAGI in the germline V gene. In DNA, the CDR3 is TGTGCCAGCAGTTACTCGTCAGGGGGCTTGTACGAGCAGTACTTC. This encodes CASSYSSGGLYEQYF.

The V call is TRBV5-4, the J call TRBJ2-2; 7 positions agree with TRBD1. This CDR3 has 16 amino acids. The germline gives CDR1 SGHNT, CDR2 YYREEE (reference sequence). Germline trimming cut 3 bases from V and 1 base from J; bases unmatched to any gene: 6. The CDR3 nucleotides read TGTGCCAGCAGCTCGGCCCGGACAGGGAACACCGGGGAGCTGTTTTTT. Protein sequence: CASSSARTGNTGELFF.

The rearrangement links TRBV6-4 to TRBJ2-1; no clear D gene. Trimming removed 0 bases from V and 2 bases from J, with 8 bases in between. Germline values: CDR1 MRHNA, CDR2 SNTAGT. This CDR3 has 15 amino acids. CDR3 sequence reads: CASSDSNSPYNEQFF. CDR3 nucleotides: TGTGCCAGCAGTGACTCGAATAGTCCCTACAATGAGCAGTTCTTC.

The chain links TRBV6-6 to TRBJ2-1; 8 bases are a match to TRBD1. Germline assignment: CDR1 MNHNY and CDR2 SVGAGI (reference sequence). The trim removed 4 bases at V and 8 bases at J, leaving 7 bases unmatched. This CDR3 is built from 14 residues. The DNA of the CDR3 is TGTGCCAGCAGTTTGGCAGGGGGCGTGGATGAGCAGTTCTTC. Its translation: CASSLAGGVDEQFF.

V usage is TRBV2 and J usage is TRBJ1-5; D not certain. CDR3 length equals 16 residues. V gave up 2 bases and J gave up 2 bases, with 13 bases separating them. Germline loops: CDR1 SNHLY, CDR2 FYNNEI. The DNA for the CDR3 is TGTGCCAGCAGTGAACTCTCCCTTATAGGCAATCAGCCCCAGCATTTT. As protein: CASSELSLIGNQPQHF.

The chain joins TRBV7-7 to TRBJ2-3; 7 nucleotides match TRBD1. Germline lookup yields CDR1 SSHAT and CDR2 FNYEAQ (reference sequence). There are 15 residues in the CDR3. After removal of 4 bases from V and 0 bases from J, the junction contained 4 bases not matched to a gene. The CDR3 reads CASSYRGLSTDTQYF. The CDR3 coding sequence is TGTGCCAGCAGCTACAGGGGCCTCAGCACAGATACGCAGTATTTT.

The chain recombines TRBV11-3 with TRBJ2-1, with a possible D match to TRBD2 (5 bases). Germline loops: CDR1 SGHNT, CDR2 YENEEA. Trimming took 5 bases from V and 8 from J, leaving 16 bases between them. This CDR3 contains 14 residues. In DNA, the CDR3 is TGTGCCAGCAGCAAAAAAAACGGGAACCATGAGCAGTTCTTC. Translated: CASSKKNGNHEQFF.

Comment on this clone: The identical CDR3 is also encoded by other nucleotide sequences in the sample. The chain is built from TRBV6-5 and TRBJ2-1, with 11 positions matching TRBD1. The CDR3 has 15 residues. J lost 3 bases, V lost 6 bases, and 4 bases had no gene match. Germline CDR1 is MNHEY and CDR2 is SVGAGI. CDR3 coding DNA: TGTGCCAGCAGCTCCGGGACAGGGGGCTACAATGAGCAGTTCTTC. This encodes CASSSGTGGYNEQFF.

This chain uses TRBV27 with TRBJ2-1; the match to TRBD2 covers 11 bases. This CDR3 comprises 16 residues. V shed 1 base and J 9 bases; nucleotides not matched to a gene: 8. CDR1 is MNHEY, CDR2 SMNVEV, per germline (reference sequence). CDR3 nucleotides: TGTGCCAGCAGTTTATATCTCACTAGCGGGAGTGGTGAGCAGTTCTTC. It translates to CASSLYLTSGSGEQFF.

The chain carries TRBV9 and TRBJ1-5, with D perhaps matching TRBD1 (6 bases). CDR3 length equals 14 residues. V was cut by 3 bases and J by 1 base, with 8 bases left in between. Germline CDR1 reads SGDLS; CDR2 reads YYNGEE. CDR3 sequence (DNA): TGTGCCAGCAGCGCAGGGGTGAGCAATCAGCCCCAGCATTTT. Translating gives CASSAGVSNQPQHF.

V and J are TRBV13 and TRBJ1-1; tentative D call: TRBD1 (6 bases). The CDR3 contains 16 residues. The V gene's germline CDR1 is PRHDT and CDR2 FYEKMQ (reference sequence). V lost 0 bases, J lost 0 bases, and 11 bases lay in between. The CDR3, as DNA: TGTGCCAGCAGCTTAGGGTCAGGACAGATGAACACTGAAGCTTTCTTT. Its translation is CASSLGSGQMNTEAFF.

The chain links TRBV29-1 to TRBJ1-6, with 11 bases matching TRBD1. The length of the CDR3 is 15 residues. V trimming: 5 bases; J trimming: 6 bases; junction bases outside the gene matches: 6. The germline gives CDR1 SQVTM, CDR2 ANQGSEA. The CDR3 nucleotides are TGCAGCGTTTCGTCCGGGACAGGGGGTAATTCACCCCTCCACTTT. As protein: CSVSSGTGGNSPLHF.

The chain employs TRBV7-9 and TRBJ2-7; 7 bases are a match to TRBD1. The CDR3 contains 15 residues. From germline, CDR1 is SEHNR and CDR2 FQNEAQ (reference sequence). V was pared by 6 bases and J by 2 bases, with 10 bases of the junction left unmatched. CDR3 loop: CASSTTGTGAYEQYF. The DNA of the CDR3 is TGTGCCAGCAGTACTACGGGAACAGGGGCCTACGAGCAGTACTTC.

The table lists this clone with a few counts. V usage is TRBV29-1 and J usage is TRBJ1-2, with D hard to call. The V gene's germline CDR1 is SQVTM and CDR2 ANQGSEA. Trimming cost V 0 bases and J 4 bases, with 12 bases left between them. This CDR3 has 14 residues. The CDR3 here is CSVEDPRGFYGYTF. CDR3 sequence (DNA): TGCAGCGTTGAAGATCCTCGAGGATTCTATGGCTACACCTTC.

V usage is TRBV18 and J usage is TRBJ1-6, with D unresolved. The CDR3 loop spans 14 amino acids. Between the trimmed V and J ends, which lost 3 bases and 3 bases, there was a span of 6 bases. The germline V gene has CDR1 KGHSH and CDR2 LQKENI. CDR3 sequence (DNA): TGTGCCAGCTCACCCACCTACTATAATTCACCCCTCCACTTT. It encodes CASSPTYYNSPLHF.

The V call is TRBV24-1, the J call TRBJ2-2; TRBD1 matches 8 bases. Germline CDR1 is KGHDR and CDR2 is SFDVKD. Trimming cost V 5 bases and J 4 bases; bases outside gene matches: 2. CDR3 length: 14 residues. The CDR3 DNA follows: TGTGCCACCAGTGTCAGGGGGCGCACCGGGGAGCTGTTTTTT. Translating it yields CATSVRGRTGELFF.

J is TRBJ1-2 and V is TRBV27; D ambiguous. CDR3 size: 14 residues. Deletions cut 2 bases from V and 1 base from J, with 8 bases between. CDR1 and CDR2 (germline): MNHEY, SMNVEV (reference sequence). CDR3 sequence (DNA): TGTGCCAGCAGTTTAAATAACAATAACTATGGCTACACCTTC. This gives the protein CASSLNNNNYGYTF.

The genes are TRBV7-9 and TRBJ2-5; D is uncertain. V lost 7 bases to trimming and J lost 2 bases, with 8 bases between them. This CDR3 is built from 12 residues. Germline CDR1 reads SEHNR; CDR2 reads FQNEAQ (reference sequence). The CDR3 is CASNAGQETQYF. The CDR3 DNA follows: TGTGCCAGCAATGCAGGACAAGAGACCCAGTACTTC.

This chain uses TRBV7-2 with TRBJ1-6; TRBD1 aligns across 8 bases. V was clipped by 1 base and J by 10 bases; unmatched bases: 6. Germline lookup yields CDR1 SGHTA and CDR2 FQGNSA. This CDR3 contains 15 residues. Here the CDR3 DNA reads TGTGCCAGCAGCTTAGTGTCCAGGGGGCAATCACCCCTCCACTTT. Protein sequence: CASSLVSRGQSPLHF.

The V call is TRBV19, the J call TRBJ1-2, with D possibly matching TRBD1 (6 bases). The CDR3 is 14 residues long. Trimming took 3 bases from V and 6 from J, leaving 14 bases between them. The germline CDR1 and CDR2 sequences are LNHDA and SQIVND (reference sequence). Here the CDR3 reads CASSIGTSANGYTF. The CDR3 coding sequence is TGTGCCAGTAGTATCGGGACATCGGCGAATGGCTACACCTTC.

Notes on this clone: At one boundary the junction diverges from the germline segment, which might be a read error. V and J are TRBV5-1 and TRBJ2-1, with 9 bases that match TRBD2. The CDR3 is 14 amino acids. CDR1 and CDR2 (germline): SGHRS, YFSETQ. The CDR3 is CASRLGGRGNEQFF. The CDR3 DNA reads TGCGCCAGCAGATTGGGCGGGAGGGGGAATGAGCAGTTCTTC.

The chain combines TRBV4-1 with TRBJ1-4; possibly TRBD1 for D (6 bases). The V end lost 2 bases, the J end lost 2 bases, and 9 bases lay between the germline ends. The CDR3 runs 15 residues. Germline CDR1 and CDR2: MGHRA and YSYEKL. The CDR3 reads CASSQMTGTNEKLFF. The CDR3 nucleotides are TGCGCCAGCAGCCAAATGACAGGTACTAATGAAAAACTGTTTTTT.

CDR3: CASSAYPGLAGADADTQYF. The CDR3 bases are TGTGCCAGCTCGGCCTACCCGGGACTAGCGGGAGCGGATGCAGATACGCAGTATTTT. This chain connects TRBV18 to TRBJ2-3; the match to TRBD2 covers 14 bases. V lost 6 bases and J lost 4; bases outside the gene matches: 15. Germline CDR1 reads KGHSH; CDR2 reads LQKENI. The CDR3 length is 19 residues.

This chain links TRBV23-1 with TRBJ2-2; 14 bases match TRBD2. TRBV23-1 is recorded as an ORF, its role being uncertain. The CDR3 covers 19 residues. The V and J ends lost 6 bases and 2 bases, in that order; junction bases with no gene match: 11. CDR3 DNA sequence: TGCGCCAGCAGACAACCCGGGACTAGCGGGAGTTGTAACACCGGGGAGCTGTTTTTT. It specifies CASRQPGTSGSCNTGELFF.

The chain carries TRBV27 and TRBJ2-3; 7 bases map to TRBD2. Unmatched junction bases numbered 17, after V lost 6 bases and J lost 2 bases. Germline V gives CDR1 MNHEY, CDR2 SMNVEV (reference sequence). This CDR3 has 18 residues. As DNA, the CDR3 is TGTGCCAGCAGCCCCTTTAACCCCGGACTAGGAGTCACAGATACGCAGTATTTT. Translated, it gives CASSPFNPGLGVTDTQYF.

This clone was seen once. The V gene is TRBV15, the J gene TRBJ2-6; TRBD2 matches at 10 bases. Germline V gene lookup returns CDR1 LNHNV and CDR2 YYDKDF (reference sequence). The ends lost 3 bases at V and 2 bases at J; junction bases unmatched: 10. The CDR3 sequence is 19 residues long. The CDR3 DNA sequence: TGTGCCACCAGCAGGTTACTGACTAGCGGGTCGACTGGGGCCAACGTCCTGACTTTC. This gives the protein CATSRLLTSGSTGANVLTF.

The CDR3 reads CATRETGAGETQYF. CDR3 nucleotide sequence: TGTGCCACCAGGGAAACAGGGGCAGGGGAGACCCAGTACTTC. This chain joins TRBV24-1 and TRBJ2-5; 7 nucleotides line up with TRBD1. Germline CDR1 KGHDR, CDR2 SFDVKD. Trimming at V came to 7 bases and at J to 5 bases, leaving 9 bases not matched to a gene. The CDR3 spans 14 residues.